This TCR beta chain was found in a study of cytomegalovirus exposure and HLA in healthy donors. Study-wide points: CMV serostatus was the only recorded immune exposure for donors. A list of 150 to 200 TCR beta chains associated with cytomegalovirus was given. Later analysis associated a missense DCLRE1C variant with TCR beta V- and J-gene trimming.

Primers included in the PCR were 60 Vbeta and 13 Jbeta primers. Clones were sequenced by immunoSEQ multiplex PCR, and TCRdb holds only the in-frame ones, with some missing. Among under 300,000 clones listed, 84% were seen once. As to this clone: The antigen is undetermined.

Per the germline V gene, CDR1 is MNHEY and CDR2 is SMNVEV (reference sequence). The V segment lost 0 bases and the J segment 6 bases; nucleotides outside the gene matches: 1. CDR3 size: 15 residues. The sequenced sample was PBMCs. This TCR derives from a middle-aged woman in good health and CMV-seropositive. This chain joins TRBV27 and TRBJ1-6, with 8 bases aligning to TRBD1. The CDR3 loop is CASSLSTGVNSPLHF. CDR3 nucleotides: TGTGCCAGCAGTTTATCGACAGGGGTTAATTCACCCCTCCACTTT.